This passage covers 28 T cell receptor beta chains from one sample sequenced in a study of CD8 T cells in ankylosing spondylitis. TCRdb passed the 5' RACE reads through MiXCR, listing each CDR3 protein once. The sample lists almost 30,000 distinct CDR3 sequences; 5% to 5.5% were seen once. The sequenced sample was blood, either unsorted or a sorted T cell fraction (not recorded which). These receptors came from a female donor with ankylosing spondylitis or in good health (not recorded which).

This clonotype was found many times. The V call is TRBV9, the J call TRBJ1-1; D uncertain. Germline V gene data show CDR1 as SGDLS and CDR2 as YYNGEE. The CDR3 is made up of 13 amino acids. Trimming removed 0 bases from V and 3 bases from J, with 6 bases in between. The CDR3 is CASSVAMDTEAFF. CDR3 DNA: TGTGCCAGCAGCGTAGCAATGGACACTGAAGCTTTCTTT.

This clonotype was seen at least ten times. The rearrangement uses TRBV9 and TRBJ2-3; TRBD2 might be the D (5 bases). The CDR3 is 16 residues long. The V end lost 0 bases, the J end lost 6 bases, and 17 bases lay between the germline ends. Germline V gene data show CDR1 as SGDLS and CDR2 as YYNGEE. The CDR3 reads CASSVALWDLADTQYF. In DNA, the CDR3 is TGTGCCAGCAGCGTAGCTCTTTGGGATCTAGCCGATACGCAGTATTTT. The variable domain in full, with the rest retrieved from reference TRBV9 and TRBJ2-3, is DSGVTQTPKHLITATGQRVTLRCSPRSGDLSVYWYQQSLDQGLQFLIQYYNGEERAKGNILERFSAQQFPDLHSELNLSSLELGDSALYFCASSVALWDLADTQYFGPGTRLTVL.

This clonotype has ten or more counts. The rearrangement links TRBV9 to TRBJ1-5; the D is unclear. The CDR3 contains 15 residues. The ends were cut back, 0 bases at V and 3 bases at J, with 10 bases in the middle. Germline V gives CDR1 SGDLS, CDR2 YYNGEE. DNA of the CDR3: TGTGCCAGCAGCGTAGGCGGCAGGCTCAATCAGCCCCAGCATTTT. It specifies CASSVGGRLNQPQHF.

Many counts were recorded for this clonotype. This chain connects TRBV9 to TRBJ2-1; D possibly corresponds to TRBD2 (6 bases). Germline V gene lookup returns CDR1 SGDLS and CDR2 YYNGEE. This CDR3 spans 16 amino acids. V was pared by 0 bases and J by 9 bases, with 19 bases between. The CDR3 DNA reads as TGTGCCAGCAGCGTAGCTTCACCCTCACTCGGGGGTGAGCAGTTCTTC. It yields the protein CASSVASPSLGGEQFF. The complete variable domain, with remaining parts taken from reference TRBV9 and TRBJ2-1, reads DSGVTQTPKHLITATGQRVTLRCSPRSGDLSVYWYQQSLDQGLQFLIQYYNGEERAKGNILERFSAQQFPDLHSELNLSSLELGDSALYFCASSVASPSLGGEQFFGPGTRLTVL.

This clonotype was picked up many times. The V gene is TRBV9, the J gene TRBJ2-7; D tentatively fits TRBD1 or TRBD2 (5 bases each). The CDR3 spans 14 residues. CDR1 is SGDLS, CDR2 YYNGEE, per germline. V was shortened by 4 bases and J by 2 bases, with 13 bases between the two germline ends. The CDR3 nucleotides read TGTGCCAGCAGCTTTGGTGGGGGAGCCTACGAGCAGTACTTC. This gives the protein CASSFGGGAYEQYF. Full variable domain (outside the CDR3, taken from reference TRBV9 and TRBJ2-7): DSGVTQTPKHLITATGQRVTLRCSPRSGDLSVYWYQQSLDQGLQFLIQYYNGEERAKGNILERFSAQQFPDLHSELNLSSLELGDSALYFCASSFGGGAYEQYFGPGTRLTVT.

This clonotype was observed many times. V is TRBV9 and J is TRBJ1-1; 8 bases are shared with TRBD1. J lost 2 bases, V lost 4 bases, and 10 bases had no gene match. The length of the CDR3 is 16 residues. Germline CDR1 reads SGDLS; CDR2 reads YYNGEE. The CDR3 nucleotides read TGTGCCAGCAGCCCCCACGGGACAGGTGCAAACACTGAAGCTTTCTTT. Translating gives CASSPHGTGANTEAFF.

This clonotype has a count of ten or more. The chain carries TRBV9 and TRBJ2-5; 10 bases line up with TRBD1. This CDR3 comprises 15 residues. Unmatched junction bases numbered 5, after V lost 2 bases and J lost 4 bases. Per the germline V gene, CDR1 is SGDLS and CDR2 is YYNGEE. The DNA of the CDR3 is TGTGCCAGCAGCGTTCGCCGGGACAGGGGAGAGACCCAGTACTTC. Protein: CASSVRRDRGETQYF.

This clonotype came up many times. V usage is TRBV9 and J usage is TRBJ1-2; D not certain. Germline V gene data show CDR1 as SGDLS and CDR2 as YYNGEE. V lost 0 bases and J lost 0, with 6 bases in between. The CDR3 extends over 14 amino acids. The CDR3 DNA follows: TGTGCCAGCAGCGTAGGCGGACCTAACTATGGCTACACCTTC. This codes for CASSVGGPNYGYTF.

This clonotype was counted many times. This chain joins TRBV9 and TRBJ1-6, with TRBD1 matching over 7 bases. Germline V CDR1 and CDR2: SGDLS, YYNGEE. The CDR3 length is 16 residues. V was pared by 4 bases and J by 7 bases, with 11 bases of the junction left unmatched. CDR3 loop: CASSTSGGAANSPLHF. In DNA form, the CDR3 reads TGTGCCAGCAGCACCTCAGGGGGGGCCGCGAATTCACCCCTCCACTTT.

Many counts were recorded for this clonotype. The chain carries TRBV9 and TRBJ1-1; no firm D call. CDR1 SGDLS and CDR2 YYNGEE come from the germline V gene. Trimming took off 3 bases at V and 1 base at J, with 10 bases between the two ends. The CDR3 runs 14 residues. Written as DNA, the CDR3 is TGTGCCAGCAGCGAACGGACGGGGAACACTGAAGCTTTCTTT. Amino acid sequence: CASSERTGNTEAFF.

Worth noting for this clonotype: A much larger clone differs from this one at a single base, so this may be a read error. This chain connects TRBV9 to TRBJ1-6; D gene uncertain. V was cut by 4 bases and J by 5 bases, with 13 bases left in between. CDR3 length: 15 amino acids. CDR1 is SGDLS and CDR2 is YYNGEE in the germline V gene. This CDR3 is CASSTTGPNNSPLHF. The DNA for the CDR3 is TGTGCCAGCAGCACCACCGGGCCTAATAATTCACCCCTCCACTTT.

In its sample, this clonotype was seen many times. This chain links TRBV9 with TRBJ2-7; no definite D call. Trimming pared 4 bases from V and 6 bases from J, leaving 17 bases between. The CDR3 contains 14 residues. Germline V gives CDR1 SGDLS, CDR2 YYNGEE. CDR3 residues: CASSPQSTPGEQYF. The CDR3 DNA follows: TGTGCCAGCAGCCCCCAGAGCACCCCGGGCGAGCAGTACTTC.

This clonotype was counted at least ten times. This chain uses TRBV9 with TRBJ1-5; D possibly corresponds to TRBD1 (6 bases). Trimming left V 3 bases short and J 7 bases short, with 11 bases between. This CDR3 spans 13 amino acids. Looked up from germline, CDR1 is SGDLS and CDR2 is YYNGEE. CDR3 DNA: TGTGCCAGCAGCGCCACAGGGTACCAGCCCCAGCATTTT. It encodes CASSATGYQPQHF.

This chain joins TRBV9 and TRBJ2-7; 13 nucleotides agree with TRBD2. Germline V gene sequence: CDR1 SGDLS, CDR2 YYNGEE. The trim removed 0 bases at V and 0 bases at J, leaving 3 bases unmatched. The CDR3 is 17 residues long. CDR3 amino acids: CASSVGLAGGSSYEQYF. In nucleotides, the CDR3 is TGTGCCAGCAGCGTAGGACTAGCGGGAGGTTCCTCCTACGAGCAGTACTTC.

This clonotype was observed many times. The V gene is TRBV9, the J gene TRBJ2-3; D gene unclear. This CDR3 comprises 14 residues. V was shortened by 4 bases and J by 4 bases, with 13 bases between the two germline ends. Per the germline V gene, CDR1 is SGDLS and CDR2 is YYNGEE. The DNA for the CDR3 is TGTGCCAGCAGCACCAGAGGATCGGCAGATACGCAGTATTTT. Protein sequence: CASSTRGSADTQYF.

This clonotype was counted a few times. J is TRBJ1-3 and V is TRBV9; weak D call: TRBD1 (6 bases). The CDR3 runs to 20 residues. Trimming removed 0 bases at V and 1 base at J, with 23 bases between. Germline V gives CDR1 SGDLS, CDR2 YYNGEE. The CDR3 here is CASSVGPGQSREESGNTIYF. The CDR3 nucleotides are TGTGCCAGCAGCGTAGGGCCTGGACAGTCCAGAGAAGAGTCTGGAAACACCATATATTTT.

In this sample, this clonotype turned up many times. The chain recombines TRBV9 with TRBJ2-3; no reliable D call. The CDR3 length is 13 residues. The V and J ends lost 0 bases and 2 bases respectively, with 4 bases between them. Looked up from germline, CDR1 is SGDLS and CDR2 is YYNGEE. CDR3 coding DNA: TGTGCCAGCAGCGTAGCGACCACAGATACGCAGTATTTT. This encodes CASSVATTDTQYF. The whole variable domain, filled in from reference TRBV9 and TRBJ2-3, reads DSGVTQTPKHLITATGQRVTLRCSPRSGDLSVYWYQQSLDQGLQFLIQYYNGEERAKGNILERFSAQQFPDLHSELNLSSLELGDSALYFCASSVATTDTQYFGPGTRLTVL.

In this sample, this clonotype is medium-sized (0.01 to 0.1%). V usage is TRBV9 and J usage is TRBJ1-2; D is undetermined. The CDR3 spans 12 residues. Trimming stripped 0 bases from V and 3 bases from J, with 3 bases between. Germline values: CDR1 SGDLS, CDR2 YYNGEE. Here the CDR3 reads CASSVAHYGYTF. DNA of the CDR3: TGTGCCAGCAGCGTAGCTCACTATGGCTACACCTTC.

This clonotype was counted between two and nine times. The CDR3 sequence is CASSADLAGERLGTQYF. CDR3 DNA sequence: TGTGCCAGCAGCGCCGACCTAGCGGGAGAAAGGTTGGGTACGCAGTATTTT. The chain links TRBV9 to TRBJ2-3; 10 nucleotides align to TRBD2. V was clipped by 3 bases and J by 8 bases; unmatched bases: 15. CDR1 and CDR2 from the germline V gene are SGDLS and YYNGEE. This CDR3 comprises 17 residues.

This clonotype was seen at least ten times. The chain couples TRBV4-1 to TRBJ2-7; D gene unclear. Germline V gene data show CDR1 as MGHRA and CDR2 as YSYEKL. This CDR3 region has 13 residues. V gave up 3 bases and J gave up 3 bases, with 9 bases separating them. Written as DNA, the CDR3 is TGCGCCAGCAGCCAGACGACAATCTACGAGCAGTACTTC. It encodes CASSQTTIYEQYF.

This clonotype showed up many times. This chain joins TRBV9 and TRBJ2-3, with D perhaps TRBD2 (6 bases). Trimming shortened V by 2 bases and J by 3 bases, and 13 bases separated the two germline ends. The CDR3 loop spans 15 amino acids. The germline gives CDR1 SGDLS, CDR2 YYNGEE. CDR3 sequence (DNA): TGTGCCAGCAGCGTTTCGGACTATGGGACAGATACGCAGTATTTT. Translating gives CASSVSDYGTDTQYF.

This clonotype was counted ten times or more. CDR3 loop: CASSVGGVAYEQYF. The DNA for the CDR3 is TGTGCCAGCAGCGTAGGAGGAGTTGCCTACGAGCAGTACTTC. The chain carries TRBV9 and TRBJ2-7; D gene uncertain. Trimming stripped 0 bases from V and 2 bases from J, with 9 bases between. The CDR3 sequence is 14 residues long. Germline V lookup: CDR1 SGDLS, CDR2 YYNGEE. Complete variable domain (other parts from reference TRBV9 and TRBJ2-7): DSGVTQTPKHLITATGQRVTLRCSPRSGDLSVYWYQQSLDQGLQFLIQYYNGEERAKGNILERFSAQQFPDLHSELNLSSLELGDSALYFCASSVGGVAYEQYFGPGTRLTVT.

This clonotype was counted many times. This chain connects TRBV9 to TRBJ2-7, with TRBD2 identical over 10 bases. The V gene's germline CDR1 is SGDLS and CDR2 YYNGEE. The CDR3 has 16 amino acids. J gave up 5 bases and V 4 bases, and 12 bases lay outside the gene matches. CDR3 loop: CASSPTSGRAWDEQYF. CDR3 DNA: TGTGCCAGCAGCCCCACGAGCGGGAGGGCCTGGGACGAGCAGTACTTC.

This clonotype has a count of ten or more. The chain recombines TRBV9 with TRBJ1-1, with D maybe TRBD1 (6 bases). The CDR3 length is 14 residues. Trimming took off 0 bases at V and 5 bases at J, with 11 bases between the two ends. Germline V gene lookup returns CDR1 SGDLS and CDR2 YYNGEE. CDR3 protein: CASSVEGRGTEAFF. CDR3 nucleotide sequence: TGTGCCAGCAGCGTAGAGGGCAGGGGAACTGAAGCTTTCTTT. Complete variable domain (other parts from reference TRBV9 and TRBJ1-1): DSGVTQTPKHLITATGQRVTLRCSPRSGDLSVYWYQQSLDQGLQFLIQYYNGEERAKGNILERFSAQQFPDLHSELNLSSLELGDSALYFCASSVEGRGTEAFFGQGTRLTVV.

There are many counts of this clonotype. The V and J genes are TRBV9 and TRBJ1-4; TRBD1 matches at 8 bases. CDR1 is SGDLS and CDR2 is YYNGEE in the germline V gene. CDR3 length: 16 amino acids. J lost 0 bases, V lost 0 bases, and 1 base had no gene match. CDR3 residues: CASSVAGGPTNEKLFF. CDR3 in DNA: TGTGCCAGCAGCGTAGCAGGGGGCCCAACTAATGAAAAACTGTTTTTT. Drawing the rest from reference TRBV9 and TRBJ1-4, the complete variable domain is DSGVTQTPKHLITATGQRVTLRCSPRSGDLSVYWYQQSLDQGLQFLIQYYNGEERAKGNILERFSAQQFPDLHSELNLSSLELGDSALYFCASSVAGGPTNEKLFFGSGTQLSVL.

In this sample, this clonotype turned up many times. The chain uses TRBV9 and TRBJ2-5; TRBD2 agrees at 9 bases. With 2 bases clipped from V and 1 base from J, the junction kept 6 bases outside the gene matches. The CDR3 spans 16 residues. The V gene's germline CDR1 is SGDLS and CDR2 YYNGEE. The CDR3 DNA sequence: TGTGCCAGCAGCGTCCTCGGGCGGGGGGGCCAAGAGACCCAGTACTTC. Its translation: CASSVLGRGGQETQYF.

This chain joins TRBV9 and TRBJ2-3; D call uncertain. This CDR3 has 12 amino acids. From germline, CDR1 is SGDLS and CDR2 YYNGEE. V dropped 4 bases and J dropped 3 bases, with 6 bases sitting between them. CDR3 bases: TGTGCCAGCAGCTTCTTGACAGATACGCAGTATTTT. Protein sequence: CASSFLTDTQYF. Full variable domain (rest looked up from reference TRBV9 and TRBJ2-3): DSGVTQTPKHLITATGQRVTLRCSPRSGDLSVYWYQQSLDQGLQFLIQYYNGEERAKGNILERFSAQQFPDLHSELNLSSLELGDSALYFCASSFLTDTQYFGPGTRLTVL.

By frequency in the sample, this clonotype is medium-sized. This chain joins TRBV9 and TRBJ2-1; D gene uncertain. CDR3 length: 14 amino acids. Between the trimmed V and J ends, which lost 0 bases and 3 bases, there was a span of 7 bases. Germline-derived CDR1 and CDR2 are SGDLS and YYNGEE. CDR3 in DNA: TGTGCCAGCAGCGTAGAGTACGGCTACAATGAGCAGTTCTTC. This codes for CASSVEYGYNEQFF.